The clone carrying this T cell receptor beta chain was observed a few times. The data were taken from a study of early T cells in non-severe SARS-CoV-2 infection. Looked up from germline, CDR1 is GTSNPN and CDR2 is SVGIG (reference sequence). After removal of 1 base from V and 5 bases from J, the junction contained 2 bases not matched to a gene. This CDR3 spans 14 amino acids. Each CDR3 protein gets one entry after TCRdb re-called the 5' RACE reads with MiXCR. The sample holds 55,000 to 80,000 distinct CDR3 sequences; about an eighth are singletons and the top ten take 5% to 7%. The chain combines TRBV30 with TRBJ2-1; 10 bases match TRBD2. The TCR was taken from an adult who was a healthcare worker with PCR-confirmed SARS-CoV-2 infection or an uninfected control (not recorded which). This sample comprised whole blood, obtained at baseline. CDR3 DNA: TGTGCCTGGAGTGGAAGCGGGGGGGACAATGAGCAGTTCTTC. This codes for CAWSGSGGDNEQFF. The whole variable domain, filled in from reference TRBV30 and TRBJ2-1, reads SQTIHQWPATLVQPVGSPLSLECTVEGTSNPNLYWYRQAAGRGLQLLFYSVGIGQISSEVPQNLSASRPQDRQFILSSKKLLLSDSGFYLCAWSGSGGDNEQFFGPGTRLTVL.